Sequencing of this T cell receptor (beta chain) was carried out in a study of early T cells in non-severe SARS-CoV-2 infection (dated by TCRdb to about 2021). About the full investigation: Because TCR sequencing was done on bulk RNA from unsorted whole blood, the alpha and beta chains could not be paired.

For this clonotype: Its antigen is not yet known. It has no much larger one-base neighbor in the sample; base qualities were not kept.

Library construction relied on 5' RACE. The instrument given in TCRdb is NextSeq 500. Unique molecular identifiers were attached to individual cDNA molecules in the TCR library protocol so that sequencing error and PCR bias could be corrected. Sequencing covered both TCR alpha and beta chains, and within each sample the abundances of alpha and beta sequences were tightly co-correlated. As for the original processing: Decombinator V4 was used to perform V gene, J gene and CDR3 annotation of TCR sequences. TCRs were defined as expanded if a significant change between any two time points was detected under a Poisson model with p below 0.0001. TCR abundances were normalised to the total number of TCRs sequenced per sample and expressed as counts per million. MAIT TCRs were defined by TRAV1-2 paired with TRAJ12, TRAJ20 or TRAJ33, and iNKT TCRs by TRAV10 paired with TRAJ18. A search of VDJdb, accessed on 1 November 2021, was run for TCRs annotated to CMV, EBV and SARS-CoV-2, with TCRs annotated for multiple antigens excluded. The public reads were run again by TCRdb, first through fastp at Q25 and then through MiXCR, and only productive beta chains were kept. Here each entry gathers all rows of one CDR3 protein and keeps the most common genes and DNA. TCRdb's processing, not the study's, gives the V and J calls here. The sample table contains 60,000 to 75,000 distinct CDR3 sequences; only one count was recorded for around 12% of them. The leading ten clones occupy 3.5% to 5.5% of the sample.

Beyond this particular receptor, the publication reports: VDJdb matching was skewed toward anti-spike CD8 responses and likely underestimated virus-specific expansions, missing private and CD4 specificities.

Cut back by 5 bases and 4 bases, the V and J ends lie 18 bases apart. Via the germline V gene (reference sequence), CDR1 is GTSNPN and CDR2 SVGIG. From the cysteine through the phenylalanine, the CDR3 covers 14 amino acids. Only CDR3 DNA is held: 42 bases, read in frame from base 1. The study was a case-control design nested within a healthcare worker cohort in London, UK, with weekly nasopharyngeal swab PCR tests and blood sampling. Between 23 and 31 March 2020, the week of the UK lockdown, healthcare workers were enrolled and then followed up weekly for as long as 16 weeks. The sample comprised whole blood. This sequence uses TRBV30 and TRBJ2-7; the D gene is tentatively TRBD1 or TRBD2, each matching 6 bases. The sequence came from an adult who was a healthcare worker with PCR-confirmed SARS-CoV-2 infection or an uninfected control (not recorded which). CDR3 reads: CAWSTPRGRYEQYF. The base sequence is TGTGCCTGGTCCACCCCGAGGGGGAGGTACGAGCAGTACTTC. Reference TRBV30 and TRBJ2-7 genes cover what lies past the CDR3, so the full variable domain is SQTIHQWPATLVQPVGSPLSLECTVEGTSNPNLYWYRQAAGRGLQLLFYSVGIGQISSEVPQNLSASRPQDRQFILSSKKLLLSDSGFYLCAWSTPRGRYEQYFGPGTRLTVT.